Shown below are 3 T cell receptor beta chains from a single sample sequenced in a study of cytomegalovirus exposure and HLA in healthy donors. Assay used: immunoSEQ multiplex PCR; TCRdb lists only in-frame clones, some missing. This table has around 98,000 clones, roughly 87% appearing once. Source material: PBMCs. Receptor source: a man aged 18-30 years in good health and CMV-seropositive.

The V call is TRBV7-2, the J call TRBJ2-7; D may be TRBD1 (6 bases). V was pared by 2 bases and J by 0 bases, with 11 bases between. The length of the CDR3 is 15 residues. CDR1 is SGHTA, CDR2 FQGNSA, per germline. For the CDR3, the DNA is TGTGCCAGCAGCTTAATGGACAGCCGCTCCTACGAGCAGTACTTC. It is translated as CASSLMDSRSYEQYF.

V and J are TRBV5-5 and TRBJ2-1, with 14 bases identical to TRBD2. CDR1 and CDR2 from the germline V gene are SGHKS and YYEKEE (reference sequence). The V and J ends lost 7 bases and 6 bases, in that order; junction bases with no gene match: 3. CDR3 length: 14 residues. CDR3 in amino acids: CASGLAGGPNEQFF. The CDR3 DNA sequence: TGTGCCAGCGGACTAGCGGGAGGCCCCAATGAGCAGTTCTTC.

The gene calls are TRBV27 and TRBJ2-7; 9 nucleotides match TRBD2. There are 16 residues in the CDR3. V was clipped by 3 bases and J by 0 bases; unmatched bases: 6. Looked up from germline, CDR1 is MNHEY and CDR2 is SMNVEV (reference sequence). The CDR3, as DNA: TGTGCCAGCAGTTTTTCCAGCGGGAGGATCTCCTACGAGCAGTACTTC. Amino acid sequence: CASSFSSGRISYEQYF.